The sequence of this T cell receptor beta chain was determined in a study of blood T cell repertoires in COVID-19 (dated by TCRdb to the early 2020s). Describing the broader study: Collaborator samples came from the United States, Italy and Spain and covered acute and convalescent phases of COVID-19. The prospective study material was composed of cDNA or gDNA derived from T cells, B-cell-depleted T cells, or PBMCs. Subjects who had been exposed to COVID-19, were actively infected with it, or had recovered from it provided the deeply sampled blood TCRbeta repertoires that made up the dataset. A freely available public database, intended as a resource for researchers studying the immune response to SARS-CoV-2, is where the repertoires were released. The samples were drawn from the first 160 participants of the ongoing ImmuneRACE study and from over a thousand subjects provided by 6 global collaborators. Sample metadata almost always included a de-identified subject ID, COVID-19 status, age in years and sex. Where available, HLA class I and class II types were obtained from metadata supplied by the sample provider rather than from assay-based typing.

From the cysteine up to the phenylalanine, the CDR3 has a length of 15 residues. This entry keeps only the CDR3 DNA: 45 bases, framed from base 1. V loses 1 base at its end and J loses 2 bases; junction bases beyond the gene matches: 2. Sequences SGHRS (CDR1) and YFSETQ (CDR2) are obtained from the germline V gene. A word on this clone: Its antigen has not been determined. Base qualities are not provided; no much larger clone lies one nucleotide away.

Enrolling through a virtual design, the prospective study's participants ranged in age from roughly 18 to 100 years and lived across approximately 25 United States geographic areas. In the prospective study, cohorts were assigned on the basis of participant-reported clinical history obtained from a screening survey and a study questionnaire. Each participant in the prospective study had whole blood, serum and a nasopharyngeal or oropharyngeal swab collected by mobile phlebotomists. Over a roughly two-month period, participants in the prospective study had the option of providing additional blood draws and questionnaires. Blood samples from the prospective study were shipped frozen or at room temperature prior to DNA extraction. TCRbeta CDR3 regions were amplified from genomic DNA using the immunoSEQ Assay, a bias-controlled multiplex PCR. From the authors' description of their analysis: Nucleated cell counts per sample were estimated from amplification of reference gene primers within the assay. Sequence reads were collapsed and filtered to measure the absolute abundance of every unique TCRbeta CDR3 rearrangement. For each sample, productive Simpson clonality was calculated as the square root of Simpson's diversity index across productive rearrangements. In TCRdb, the immuneACCESS table is reduced to in-frame sequences with V and J assigned. These tables do not hold every clone; where another copy was compared, an unresolved V gene accounts for under half, and the others remain unexplained. V, J and clone size are taken as reported in that table, and D and trimming were inferred from the DNA itself. For this sample the table gives hundreds of thousands of clones, of which 90% were detected only once. The top ten constitute 3.5% to 4.5% of the sample.

Overall study outcomes, separate from this receptor: The amount of clinical and demographic metadata varied by source and participant and was provided uncurated.

Specimen: PBMCs or T cells enriched from blood (not recorded which). The chain employs TRBV5-1 and TRBJ2-7; 11 junctional bases match TRBD2. The source of this sequence is a woman between 18 and 29 years old with acute COVID-19. The nucleotide sequence reads TGCGCCAGCAGCTTGTCTAGCGGGGGGACCTACGAGCAGTACTTC. The encoded protein is CASSLSSGGTYEQYF.